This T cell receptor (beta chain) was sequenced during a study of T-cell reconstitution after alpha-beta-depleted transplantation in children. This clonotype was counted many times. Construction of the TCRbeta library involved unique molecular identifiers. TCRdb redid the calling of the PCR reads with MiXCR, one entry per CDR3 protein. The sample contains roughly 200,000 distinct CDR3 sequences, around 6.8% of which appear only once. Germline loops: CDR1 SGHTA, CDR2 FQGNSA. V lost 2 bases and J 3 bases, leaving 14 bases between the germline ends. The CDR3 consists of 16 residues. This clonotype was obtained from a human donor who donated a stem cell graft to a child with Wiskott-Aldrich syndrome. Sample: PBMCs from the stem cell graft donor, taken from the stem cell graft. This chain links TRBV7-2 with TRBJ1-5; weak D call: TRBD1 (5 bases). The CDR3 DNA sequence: TGTGCCAGCAGCTTATTCACGTCAGGGACCAATCAGCCCCAGCATTTT. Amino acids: CASSLFTSGTNQPQHF.